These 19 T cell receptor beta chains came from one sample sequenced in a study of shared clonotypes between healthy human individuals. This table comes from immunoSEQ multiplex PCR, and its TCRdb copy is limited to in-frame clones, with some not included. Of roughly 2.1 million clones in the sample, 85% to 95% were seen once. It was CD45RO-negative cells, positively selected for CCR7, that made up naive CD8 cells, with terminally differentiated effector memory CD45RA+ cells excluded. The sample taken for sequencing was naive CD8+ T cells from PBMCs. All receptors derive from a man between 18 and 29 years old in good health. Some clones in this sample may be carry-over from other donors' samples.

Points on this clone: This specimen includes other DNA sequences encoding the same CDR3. In nucleotides, the CDR3 is TGTGCCAGCAGCTTTGGACAGGGCTACGAGCAGTACTTC. Its protein product is CASSFGQGYEQYF. The rearrangement uses TRBV7-2 and TRBJ2-7, with 8 bases identical to TRBD1. From germline, CDR1 is SGHTA and CDR2 FQGNSA. The V segment lost 3 bases and the J segment 3 bases; nucleotides outside the gene matches: 1. The CDR3 consists of 13 residues.

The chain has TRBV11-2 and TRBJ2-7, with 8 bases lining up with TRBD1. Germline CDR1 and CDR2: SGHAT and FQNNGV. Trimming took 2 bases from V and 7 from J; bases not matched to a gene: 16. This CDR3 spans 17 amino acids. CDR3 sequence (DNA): TGTGCCAGCAGCTTACTTATTCGGACAGGGCAAAGTTGGGAGCAGTACTTC. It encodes CASSLLIRTGQSWEQYF.

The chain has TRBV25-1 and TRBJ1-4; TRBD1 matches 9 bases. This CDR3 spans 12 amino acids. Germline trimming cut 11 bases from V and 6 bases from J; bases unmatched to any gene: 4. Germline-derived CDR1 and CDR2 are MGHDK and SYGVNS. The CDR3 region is CAFTGGDEKLFF. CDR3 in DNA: TGTGCCTTTACAGGGGGCGATGAAAAACTGTTTTTT.

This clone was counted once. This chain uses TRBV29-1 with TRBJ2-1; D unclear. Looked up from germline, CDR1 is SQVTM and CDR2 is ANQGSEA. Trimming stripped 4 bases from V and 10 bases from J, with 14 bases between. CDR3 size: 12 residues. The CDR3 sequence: CSVAGPVGEQFF. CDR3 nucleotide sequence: TGCAGCGTTGCCGGGCCCGTAGGGGAGCAGTTCTTC.

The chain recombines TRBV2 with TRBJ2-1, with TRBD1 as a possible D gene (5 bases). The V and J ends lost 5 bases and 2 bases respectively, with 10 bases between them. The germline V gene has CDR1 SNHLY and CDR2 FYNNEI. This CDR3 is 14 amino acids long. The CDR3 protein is CASSMRTPYNEQFF. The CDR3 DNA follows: TGTGCCAGCAGTATGAGGACACCCTACAATGAGCAGTTCTTC. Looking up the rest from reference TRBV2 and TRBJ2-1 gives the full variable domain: EPEVTQTPSHQVTQMGQEVILRCVPISNHLYFYWYRQILGQKVEFLVSFYNNEISEKSEIFDDQFSVERPDGSNFTLKIRSTKLEDSAMYFCASSMRTPYNEQFFGPGTRLTVL.

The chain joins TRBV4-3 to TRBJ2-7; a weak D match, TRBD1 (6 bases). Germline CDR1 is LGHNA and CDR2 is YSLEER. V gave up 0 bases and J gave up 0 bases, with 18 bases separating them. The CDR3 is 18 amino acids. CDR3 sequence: CASSQDPPTRGGSYEQYF. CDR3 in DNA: TGCGCCAGCAGCCAAGACCCCCCGACTCGAGGGGGCTCCTACGAGCAGTACTTC.

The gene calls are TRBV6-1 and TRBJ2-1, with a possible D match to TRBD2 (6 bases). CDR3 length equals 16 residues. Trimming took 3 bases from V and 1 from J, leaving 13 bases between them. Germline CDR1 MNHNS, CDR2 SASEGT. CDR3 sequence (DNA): TGTGCCAGCAGTGACCGGAGCGGGCTGTCCTACAATGAGCAGTTCTTC. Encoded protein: CASSDRSGLSYNEQFF.

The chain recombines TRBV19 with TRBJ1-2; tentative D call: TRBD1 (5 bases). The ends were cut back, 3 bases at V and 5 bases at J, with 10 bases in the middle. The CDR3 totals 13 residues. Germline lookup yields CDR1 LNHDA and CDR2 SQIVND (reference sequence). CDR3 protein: CASSMRQPYGYTF. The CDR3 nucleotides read TGTGCCAGTAGTATGCGACAGCCGTATGGCTACACCTTC.

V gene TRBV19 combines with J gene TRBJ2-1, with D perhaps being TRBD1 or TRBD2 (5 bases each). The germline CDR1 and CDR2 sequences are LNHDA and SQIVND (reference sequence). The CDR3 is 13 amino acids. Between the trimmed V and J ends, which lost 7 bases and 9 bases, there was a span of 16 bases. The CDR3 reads CASNPGTAGEQFF. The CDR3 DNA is TGTGCCAGTAACCCGGGGACGGCGGGTGAGCAGTTCTTC.

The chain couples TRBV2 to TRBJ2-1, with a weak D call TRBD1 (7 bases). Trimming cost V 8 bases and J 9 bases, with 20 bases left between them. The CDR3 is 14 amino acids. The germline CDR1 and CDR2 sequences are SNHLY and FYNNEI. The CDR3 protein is CASVTRGTEGEQFF. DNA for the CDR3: TGTGCCAGCGTTACCAGGGGGACGGAGGGTGAGCAGTTCTTC. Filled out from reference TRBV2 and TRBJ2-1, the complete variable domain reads EPEVTQTPSHQVTQMGQEVILRCVPISNHLYFYWYRQILGQKVEFLVSFYNNEISEKSEIFDDQFSVERPDGSNFTLKIRSTKLEDSAMYFCASVTRGTEGEQFFGPGTRLTVL.

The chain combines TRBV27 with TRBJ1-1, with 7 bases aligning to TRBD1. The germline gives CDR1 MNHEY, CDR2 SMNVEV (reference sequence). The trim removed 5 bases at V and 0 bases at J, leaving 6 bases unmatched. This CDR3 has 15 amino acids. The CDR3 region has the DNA TGTGCCAGCAGTCCGGGGGACAGTATGAACACTGAAGCTTTCTTT. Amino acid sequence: CASSPGDSMNTEAFF.

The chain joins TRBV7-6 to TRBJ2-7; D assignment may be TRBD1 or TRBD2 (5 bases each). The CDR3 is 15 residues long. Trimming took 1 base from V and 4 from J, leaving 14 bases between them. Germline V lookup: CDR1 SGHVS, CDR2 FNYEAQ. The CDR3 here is CASSLGTVREYEQYF. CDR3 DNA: TGTGCCAGCAGCTTAGGAACGGTCAGGGAGTACGAGCAGTACTTC.

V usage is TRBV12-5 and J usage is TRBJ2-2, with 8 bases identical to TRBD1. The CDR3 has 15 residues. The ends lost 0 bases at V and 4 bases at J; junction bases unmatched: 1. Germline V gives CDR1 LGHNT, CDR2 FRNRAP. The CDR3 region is CASGLVTGGTGELFF. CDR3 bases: TGTGCTAGTGGTTTGGTAACAGGGGGCACCGGGGAGCTGTTTTTT.

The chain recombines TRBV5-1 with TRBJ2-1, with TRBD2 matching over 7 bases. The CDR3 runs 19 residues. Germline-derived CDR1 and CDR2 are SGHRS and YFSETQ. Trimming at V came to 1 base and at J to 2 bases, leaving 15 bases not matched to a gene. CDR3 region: CASSLPLFGAGEPYNEQFF. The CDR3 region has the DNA TGCGCCAGCAGCTTGCCGTTGTTCGGCGCGGGAGAGCCCTACAATGAGCAGTTCTTC.

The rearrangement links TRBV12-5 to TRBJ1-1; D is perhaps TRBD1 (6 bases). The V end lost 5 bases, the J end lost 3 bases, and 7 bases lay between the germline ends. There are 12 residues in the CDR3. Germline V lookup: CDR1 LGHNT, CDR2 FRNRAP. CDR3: CASGQGYTEAFF. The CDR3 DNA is TGTGCTAGTGGTCAGGGGTACACTGAAGCTTTCTTT.

The CDR3 protein is CASSYFTGADSPLHF. The CDR3 nucleotides read TGTGCCAGCAGTTACTTTACAGGGGCCGACTCACCCCTCCACTTT. The chain uses TRBV6-6 and TRBJ1-6, with TRBD1 matching over 7 bases. Trimming removed 1 base from V and 10 bases from J; junction bases left unmatched: 7. The length of the CDR3 is 15 residues. The germline gives CDR1 MNHNY, CDR2 SVGAGI (reference sequence).

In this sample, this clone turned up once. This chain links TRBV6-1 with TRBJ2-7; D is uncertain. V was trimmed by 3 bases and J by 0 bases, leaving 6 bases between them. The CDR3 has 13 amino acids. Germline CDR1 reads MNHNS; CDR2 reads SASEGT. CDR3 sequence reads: CASSDTLSYEQYF. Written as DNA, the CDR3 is TGTGCCAGCAGTGATACGCTCTCCTACGAGCAGTACTTC.

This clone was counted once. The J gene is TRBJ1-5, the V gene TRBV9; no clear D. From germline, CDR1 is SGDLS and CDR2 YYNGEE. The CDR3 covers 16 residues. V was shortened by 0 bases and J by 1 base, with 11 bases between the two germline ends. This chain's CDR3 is CASSVDGEPSNQPQHF. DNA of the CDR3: TGTGCCAGCAGCGTAGATGGGGAACCGAGCAATCAGCCCCAGCATTTT.

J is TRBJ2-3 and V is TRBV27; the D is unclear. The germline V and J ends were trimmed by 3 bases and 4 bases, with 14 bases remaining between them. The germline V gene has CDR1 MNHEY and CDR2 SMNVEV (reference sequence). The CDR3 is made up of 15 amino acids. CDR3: CASSLGGIIPDTQYF. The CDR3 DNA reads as TGTGCCAGCAGTTTGGGCGGAATTATTCCAGATACGCAGTATTTT.